The 15 T cell receptor beta chains reported below all come from one sample, sequenced in a study of blood T cell repertoires in COVID-19. Produced via immunoSEQ multiplex PCR; TCRdb's table is partial and in-frame only. Of 90,000 to 120,000 clones listed, roughly nine tenths are singletons. Material for sequencing was peripheral blood. The receptors here all came from a man aged 35-49 years with active or convalescent COVID-19.

The chain employs TRBV5-8 and TRBJ1-1; no clear D. Germline V gene lookup returns CDR1 SGHTS and CDR2 YDEGEE. The ends were cut back, 0 bases at V and 0 bases at J, with 6 bases in the middle. This CDR3 has 14 residues. CDR3 bases: TGTGCCAGCAGCTTGGTCGCAGTGAACACTGAAGCTTTCTTT. It codes for CASSLVAVNTEAFF.

The J gene is TRBJ2-7, the V gene TRBV6-2 or TRBV6-3, with 9 bases matching TRBD2. The J segment lost 0 bases and the V segment lost 4 bases, leaving 4 bases of the junction unmatched. Germline values: CDR1 MNHEY, CDR2 SVGEGT. This CDR3 spans 15 amino acids. The CDR3 sequence: CASSSWTSASYEQYF. CDR3 DNA: TGTGCCAGCAGTTCCTGGACTAGCGCCTCCTACGAGCAGTACTTC.

The chain is built from TRBV18 and TRBJ1-5; 7 positions match TRBD1. The CDR3 is 15 residues long. Germline V gene data show CDR1 as KGHSH and CDR2 as LQKENI. J was trimmed by 3 bases and V by 5 bases; bases with no gene match: 7. The CDR3 loop reads CASSEGQISNQPQHF. The DNA for the CDR3 is TGTGCCAGCTCAGAGGGACAGATATCCAATCAGCCCCAGCATTTT.

This chain connects TRBV6-2 or TRBV6-3 to TRBJ2-7, with 8 bases fitting TRBD2. V dropped 0 bases and J dropped 0; count of bases not matched to a gene: 16. In germline, CDR1 is MNHEY, CDR2 SVGEGT. The CDR3 totals 20 residues. CDR3 in DNA: TGTGCCAGCAGTTACTCGTGGAGCGGGAGCGGGTCCCCGAGCTCCTACGAGCAGTACTTC. Translated, it gives CASSYSWSGSGSPSSYEQYF.

The chain recombines TRBV11-2 with TRBJ2-7, with 11 bases matching TRBD2. From germline, CDR1 is SGHAT and CDR2 FQNNGV. The CDR3 consists of 17 residues. Trimming cost V 4 bases and J 3 bases; bases outside gene matches: 11. This CDR3 is CASSSTLLAGAGYEQYF. CDR3 nucleotides: TGTGCCAGCAGCTCGACCCTACTAGCGGGAGCGGGCTACGAGCAGTACTTC.

The CDR3: CASSLESRGDSPLHF. The CDR3 DNA reads as TGCGCCAGCAGCTTGGAAAGCAGGGGGGATTCACCCCTCCACTTT. The rearrangement links TRBV5-1 to TRBJ1-6, with TRBD1 identical over 7 bases. The CDR3 contains 15 residues. J gave up 8 bases and V 0 bases, and 5 bases lay outside the gene matches. Looked up from germline, CDR1 is SGHRS and CDR2 is YFSETQ.

This chain connects TRBV7-2 to TRBJ1-1; D remains unclear. V was trimmed by 0 bases and J by 8 bases, leaving 10 bases between them. Germline CDR1 and CDR2: SGHTA and FQGNSA. The length of the CDR3 is 13 residues. CDR3 bases: TGTGCCAGCAGCTTAGCGCCGGGATTAGAAGCTTTCTTT. Encoded protein: CASSLAPGLEAFF.

CDR3 nucleotides: TGTGCCAGCAGTTTAACCGGGACAGGCCCCTACGAGCAGTACTTC. This translates into CASSLTGTGPYEQYF. The J gene is TRBJ2-7, the V gene TRBV27, with TRBD1 matching 8 bases. CDR1 and CDR2 (germline): MNHEY, SMNVEV (reference sequence). CDR3 size: 15 residues. Losses at the gene ends were 2 bases for V and 2 bases for J; bases not matched to a gene: 5.

The chain employs TRBV11-2 and TRBJ1-1; TRBD1 aligns across 8 bases. The CDR3 is 13 residues long. The junction had 6 bases not matched to a gene; V was cut back by 1 base and J by 11 bases. The germline gives CDR1 SGHAT, CDR2 FQNNGV. CDR3 loop: CASSLGQGAGAFF. In DNA form, the CDR3 reads TGTGCCAGCAGCTTAGGGCAGGGGGCAGGGGCTTTCTTT.

There are many counts of this clone. The CDR3: CASSPYQIDSGENYGYTF. CDR3 sequence (DNA): TGCGCCAGCAGCCCATACCAAATAGACTCGGGGGAGAACTATGGCTACACCTTC. The chain is built from TRBV4-1 and TRBJ1-2; weak D call: TRBD1 (5 bases). The CDR3 runs 18 residues. Per germline, CDR1 MGHRA and CDR2 YSYEKL. V was cut by 4 bases and J by 2 bases, with 23 bases left in between.

The chain recombines TRBV27 with TRBJ1-2; 8 nucleotides line up with TRBD1. The V gene's germline CDR1 is MNHEY and CDR2 SMNVEV (reference sequence). The V and J ends lost 5 bases and 8 bases, in that order; junction bases with no gene match: 10. This CDR3 region has 14 residues. The CDR3 loop reads CASSPDRAFRGYTF. The DNA of the CDR3 is TGTGCCAGCAGTCCGGACAGGGCCTTTAGGGGCTACACCTTC.

The chain recombines TRBV5-6 with TRBJ1-2; no clear D. The CDR3 sequence is 15 residues long. The V gene's germline CDR1 is SGHDT and CDR2 YYEEEE. The ends were cut back, 0 bases at V and 2 bases at J, with 11 bases in the middle. The CDR3 DNA reads TGTGCCAGCAGCTTGGTGGGAGACATAAACTATGGCTACACCTTC. This sequence encodes CASSLVGDINYGYTF.

This clone is a singleton in its sample. Written as DNA, the CDR3 is TGTGCCATCAGTGAGTCGTTACTAGCGGGAGGGCCTCTGGACATTCAGTACTTC. Protein: CAISESLLAGGPLDIQYF. The chain has TRBV10-3 and TRBJ2-4; the match to TRBD2 covers 13 bases. Germline-derived CDR1 and CDR2 are ENHRY and SYGVKD. The CDR3 has 18 amino acids. The V gene end was trimmed by 0 bases and the J gene end by 8 bases; junction bases not matched to a gene: 10.

This clone has a handful of counts. The DNA for the CDR3 is TGTGCCAGCGGCCGGACAGGGGAAGGTTCCAAAAACATTCAGTACTTC. It specifies CASGRTGEGSKNIQYF. The rearrangement uses TRBV28 and TRBJ2-4; 9 nucleotides match TRBD1. V lost 8 bases to trimming and J lost 2 bases; unmatched junction nucleotides: 10. The CDR3 length is 16 residues. Germline CDR1 is MDHEN and CDR2 is SYDVKM. Together with reference TRBV28 and TRBJ2-4, the CDR3 gives the full variable domain: DVKVTQSSRYLVKRTGEKVFLECVQDMDHENMFWYRQDPGLGLRLIYFSYDVKMKEKGDIPEGYSVSREKKERFSLILESASTNQTSMYLCASGRTGEGSKNIQYFGAGTRLSVL.

The chain employs TRBV28 and TRBJ2-4; a possible D gene is TRBD2 (5 bases). The CDR3 spans 16 residues. The V gene's germline CDR1 is MDHEN and CDR2 SYDVKM. The V end lost 3 bases, the J end lost 1 base, and 13 bases lay between the germline ends. For the CDR3, the DNA is TGTGCCAGCAGTTTTGACTACGATTCTGCCAAAAACATTCAGTACTTC. As protein: CASSFDYDSAKNIQYF. Full variable domain (remainder filled in from reference TRBV28 and TRBJ2-4): DVKVTQSSRYLVKRTGEKVFLECVQDMDHENMFWYRQDPGLGLRLIYFSYDVKMKEKGDIPEGYSVSREKKERFSLILESASTNQTSMYLCASSFDYDSAKNIQYFGAGTRLSVL.